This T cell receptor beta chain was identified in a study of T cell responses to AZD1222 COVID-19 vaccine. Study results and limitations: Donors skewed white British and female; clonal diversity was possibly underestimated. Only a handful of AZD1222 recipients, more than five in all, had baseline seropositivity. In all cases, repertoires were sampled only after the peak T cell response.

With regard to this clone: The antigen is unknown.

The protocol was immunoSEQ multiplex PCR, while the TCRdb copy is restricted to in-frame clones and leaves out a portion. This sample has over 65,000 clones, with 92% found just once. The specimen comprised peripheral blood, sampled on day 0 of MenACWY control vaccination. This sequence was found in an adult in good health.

CDR3 region: CASSLLRAQGRITEAFF. For the CDR3, the DNA is TGTGCCAGCAGCTTGTTGAGGGCTCAAGGTAGAATCACTGAAGCTTTCTTT. The chain is built from TRBV5-6 and TRBJ1-1; D is uncertain. The CDR3 runs 17 residues. Between the trimmed V and J ends, which lost 1 base and 4 bases, there was a span of 20 bases. Per germline, CDR1 SGHDT and CDR2 YYEEEE.